A single sample is the source of the 6 T cell receptor beta chains below, sequenced in a study of T cells in Graves' hyperthyroidism and ophthalmopathy. TCR beta CDR3 sequences were amplified from RNA transcripts. The TCR CDR3 first-round RT-PCR relied on the HTBI primer set. TCRdb re-analysed the multiplex PCR reads in MiXCR, keeping a single row per CDR3 protein. The sample consists of some 770,000 distinct CDR3 sequences, around 17% of them appearing once. Material for sequencing was blood. The source of these receptors is a man between 18 and 35 years old with Graves' hyperthyroidism.

At least ten counts were recorded for this clonotype. The rearrangement links TRBV28 to TRBJ1-2; D remains unclear. This CDR3 has 14 amino acids. The germline CDR1 and CDR2 sequences are MDHEN and SYDVKM. The V end lost 6 bases, the J end lost 2 bases, and 13 bases lay between the germline ends. The CDR3 DNA reads TGTGCCAGCAGCCGCCCCGGGTTAAACTATGGCTACACCTTC. This translates into CASSRPGLNYGYTF.

Of note for this clonotype: Since a much larger clone is just one base distant, this may be a read error. V is TRBV18 and J is TRBJ2-3, with a possible D match to TRBD2 (6 bases). Trimming left V 3 bases short and J 4 bases short, with 17 bases between. From germline, CDR1 is KGHSH and CDR2 LQKENI. This CDR3 has 16 residues. CDR3 protein: CASSPSLASRADTQYF. The CDR3 nucleotides are TGTGCCAGCTCACCGTCCCTAGCGTCTCGCGCAGATACGCAGTATTTT.

This rearrangement joins TRBV27 to TRBJ1-6; no definite D call. V was trimmed by 1 base and J by 4 bases, leaving 8 bases between them. The CDR3 has 15 amino acids. Germline loops: CDR1 MNHEY, CDR2 SMNVEV (reference sequence). The CDR3 DNA is TGTGCCAGCAGTTTATTTGGCGGATATAATTCACCCCTCCACTTT. Translation: CASSLFGGYNSPLHF.

To note about this clonotype: A read error is possible here, since a much larger clone lies one base away. The genes are TRBV27 and TRBJ2-7; tentative D call: TRBD2 (5 bases). Trimming left V 11 bases short and J 5 bases short, with 25 bases between. The germline gives CDR1 MNHEY, CDR2 SMNVEV (reference sequence). The CDR3 contains 15 residues. In nucleotides, the CDR3 is TGTGCCTGTAGTCGTCCTGGAGGACTCCTCCACGAGCAGTACTTC. This translates into CACSRPGGLLHEQYF.

This clonotype was picked up many times. The V gene is TRBV2, the J gene TRBJ2-4, with 11 bases lining up with TRBD1. The ends lost 7 bases at V and 9 bases at J; junction bases unmatched: 8. The CDR3 totals 14 residues. Germline loops: CDR1 SNHLY, CDR2 FYNNEI. The CDR3 sequence is CASKTGQGVSIQYF. The CDR3, as DNA: TGTGCCAGCAAGACGGGACAGGGGGTGAGCATTCAGTACTTC. Looking up the rest from reference TRBV2 and TRBJ2-4 gives the full variable domain: EPEVTQTPSHQVTQMGQEVILRCVPISNHLYFYWYRQILGQKVEFLVSFYNNEISEKSEIFDDQFSVERPDGSNFTLKIRSTKLEDSAMYFCASKTGQGVSIQYFGAGTRLSVL.

This clonotype was counted only a few times. As DNA, the CDR3 is TGTGCCAGCAGCTTTAGGAGGGAGACCCAGTACTTC. As protein: CASSFRRETQYF. The chain carries TRBV7-9 and TRBJ2-5, with D maybe TRBD2 (5 bases). Germline V gene lookup returns CDR1 SEHNR and CDR2 FQNEAQ (reference sequence). The CDR3 totals 12 residues. Deletions cut 3 bases from V and 5 bases from J, with 7 bases between. Variable domain in full (rest from reference TRBV7-9 and TRBJ2-5): DTGVSQNPRHKITKRGQNVTFRCDPISEHNRLYWYRQTLGQGPEFLTYFQNEAQLEKSRLLSDRFSAERPKGSFSTLEIQRTEQGDSAMYLCASSFRRETQYFGPGTRLLVL.